This entry is about one TCR beta chain. Its antigen is undetermined. A J-beta primer mix and a sample-barcoded 5' primer were used in a second PCR of about 6 to 12 cycles. Each TCR beta cDNA got a 12-nucleotide random molecular identifier. TCRdb reprocessed the 5' RACE reads via MiXCR and lists one record per CDR3 protein. Of approximately 880,000 distinct CDR3 sequences in the sample, about 44% were seen once. CDR3 size: 13 residues. The V end lost 3 bases, the J end lost 2 bases, and 11 bases lay between the germline ends. Germline lookup yields CDR1 DFQATT and CDR2 SNEGSKA (reference sequence). This sample is drawn from a study of blood T cells in healthy people across ages. Whole-study results and caveats: Donors of long life had a larger count of naive CD4+ cells and greater diversity than aged donors.

The rearrangement links TRBV20-1 to TRBJ2-7, with D unresolved. The sequence derives from a man aged 25-40 years in good health. Sequencing was performed on blood. CDR3 residues: CSARGSRTYEQYF. The CDR3 DNA sequence: TGCAGTGCTAGGGGGTCCCGGACCTACGAGCAGTACTTC.